Each of the 26 T cell receptor beta chains below was sequenced from the same sample in a study of T cells in Graves' hyperthyroidism and ophthalmopathy. RNA transcripts served as the template for amplifying TCR beta CDR3 regions. First-round RT-PCR targeting the TCR CDR3 was performed with the HTBI primer set. TCRdb analysed the multiplex PCR reads with MiXCR anew, one entry per CDR3 protein. The sample holds 200,000 to 250,000 distinct CDR3 sequences, around 25% seen once. Sample: blood. These receptors all stem from a woman aged 40 to 55 with Graves' ophthalmopathy.

The V call is TRBV20-1, the J call TRBJ1-2; possibly TRBD1 for D (6 bases). CDR1 is DFQATT and CDR2 is SNEGSKA in the germline V gene (reference sequence). CDR3 length: 14 residues. V was trimmed by 6 bases and J by 1 base, leaving 15 bases between them. The CDR3 loop reads CSARGLDSNYGYTF. The CDR3 nucleotides are TGCAGTGCGCGAGGCCTGGACAGTAACTATGGCTACACCTTC.

Many counts were recorded for this clonotype. The gene calls are TRBV5-1 and TRBJ2-7; the D call may be TRBD1 or TRBD2 (5 bases each). CDR3 length: 14 residues. The V end was cut by 2 bases, the J end by 5 bases, with 14 bases between. Germline V CDR1 and CDR2: SGHRS, YFSETQ. As DNA, the CDR3 is TGCGCCAGCAGCTTAGGGACGGAATTTCACGAGCAGTACTTC. Translation: CASSLGTEFHEQYF.

This clonotype was picked up many times. The V gene is TRBV28, the J gene TRBJ2-7; D is uncertain. Germline V gene lookup returns CDR1 MDHEN and CDR2 SYDVKM. This CDR3 is 15 amino acids long. V gave up 2 bases and J gave up 2 bases, with 13 bases separating them. CDR3 amino acids: CASSLGGRNAYEQYF. The CDR3 nucleotides are TGTGCCAGCAGTTTAGGCGGTCGCAATGCCTACGAGCAGTACTTC.

In this sample, this clonotype turned up many times. The CDR3, as DNA: TGTGCCTGGAGTGTGGGAGGGGTTTTTCAGCCCCAGCATTTT. Translated, it gives CAWSVGGVFQPQHF. The chain recombines TRBV30 with TRBJ1-5, with D possibly TRBD1 on 5 matching bases. CDR3 length: 14 amino acids. The V end was cut by 0 bases, the J end by 6 bases, with 12 bases between. CDR1 GTSNPN and CDR2 SVGIG come from the germline V gene (reference sequence).

This rearrangement joins TRBV2 to TRBJ1-2; TRBD1 matches at 9 bases. Germline CDR1 and CDR2: SNHLY and FYNNEI. The CDR3 consists of 15 residues. With V trimmed by 2 bases and J by 3 bases, 4 bases remained unmatched. CDR3 in amino acids: CASSETGQGDYGYTF. CDR3 coding DNA: TGTGCCAGCAGTGAAACGGGACAGGGTGACTATGGCTACACCTTC.

This clonotype was picked up many times. The CDR3 sequence: CASSTTTGRGLNYGYTF. CDR3 sequence (DNA): TGCGCCAGCAGCACAACGACAGGGCGGGGCCTTAACTATGGCTACACCTTC. The gene calls are TRBV5-1 and TRBJ1-2; the match to TRBD1 covers 7 bases. Germline V gene sequence: CDR1 SGHRS, CDR2 YFSETQ. V shed 4 bases and J 1 base; nucleotides not matched to a gene: 13. The CDR3 extends over 17 amino acids.

This clonotype was detected a few times. The chain is built from TRBV20-1 and TRBJ1-5; D may be TRBD1 (6 bases). The germline V gene encodes CDR1 DFQATT and CDR2 SNEGSKA (reference sequence). With 3 bases removed from V and 0 bases from J, the gap between germline ends came to 12 bases. The CDR3 extends over 15 amino acids. CDR3 sequence: CSASLGAYSNQPQHF. CDR3 bases: TGCAGTGCTAGTTTGGGGGCATATAGCAATCAGCCCCAGCATTTT.

This clonotype appeared many times. This chain uses TRBV29-1 with TRBJ2-7; 7 bases are a match to TRBD2. CDR1 and CDR2 (germline): SQVTM, ANQGSEA. This CDR3 has 14 residues. The trim removed 3 bases at V and 3 bases at J, leaving 8 bases unmatched. The CDR3 DNA sequence: TGCAGCGTTGACACCGGGACTACAAACTACGAGCAGTACTTC. As protein: CSVDTGTTNYEQYF.

This clonotype was seen repeatedly, ten times or more. CDR3 bases: TGTGCCAGCAGCTTGGTTTCCCCCAGGGGGGGCGGCGAGCAGTACTTC. Translation: CASSLVSPRGGGEQYF. The chain carries TRBV5-5 and TRBJ2-7; either TRBD1 or TRBD2 may fit D (7 bases each). Germline V lookup: CDR1 SGHKS, CDR2 YYEKEE (reference sequence). Trimming left V 0 bases short and J 6 bases short, with 19 bases between. The CDR3 spans 16 residues.

This clonotype has a count of ten or more. The chain carries TRBV28 and TRBJ1-5; D might be TRBD1 (5 bases). The CDR3 spans 15 residues. CDR1 is MDHEN, CDR2 SYDVKM, per germline. V lost 7 bases and J lost 4, with 17 bases in between. Here the CDR3 DNA reads TGTGCCAGCACTACCGGGACTGTTGGTAATCAGCCCCAGCATTTT. Encoded protein: CASTTGTVGNQPQHF.

The chain is built from TRBV6-2 or TRBV6-3 and TRBJ1-5, with TRBD1 identical over 7 bases. Germline loops: CDR1 MNHEY, CDR2 SVGEGT. This CDR3 has 14 amino acids. V was clipped by 6 bases and J by 5 bases; unmatched bases: 7. The CDR3 DNA reads TGTGCCAGCAGGGAACCAGGGGGTCATCAGCCCCAGCATTTT. Protein sequence: CASREPGGHQPQHF.

The rearrangement joins TRBV6-2 or TRBV6-3 to TRBJ2-7; TRBD2 matches 7 bases. The germline CDR1 and CDR2 sequences are MNHEY and SVGEGT. J lost 4 bases, V lost 5 bases, and 8 bases had no gene match. This CDR3 spans 14 amino acids. The CDR3 DNA reads as TGTGCCAGCAGTCATGTGCGGGAGAAATACGAGCAGTACTTC. It codes for CASSHVREKYEQYF.

This clonotype showed up many times. V gene TRBV5-8 combines with J gene TRBJ1-2; TRBD1 might be the D (6 bases). CDR3 length equals 14 residues. Germline values: CDR1 SGHTS, CDR2 YDEGEE. Trimming shortened V by 2 bases and J by 3 bases, and 11 bases separated the two germline ends. CDR3 sequence: CASSFRAGDYGYTF. CDR3 bases: TGTGCCAGCAGCTTTCGGGCAGGGGACTATGGCTACACCTTC.

The V and J genes are TRBV12-3 or TRBV12-4 and TRBJ2-5; 8 bases are a match to TRBD1. The V and J ends lost 6 bases and 5 bases, in that order; junction bases with no gene match: 11. The CDR3 extends over 15 amino acids. The CDR3 sequence: CASSSPGQAVETQYF. CDR3 nucleotide sequence: TGTGCCAGCAGCTCCCCGGGACAGGCAGTTGAGACCCAGTACTTC.

In its sample, this clonotype was seen many times. This chain uses TRBV7-9 with TRBJ2-5, with no clear D. V was pared by 0 bases and J by 5 bases, with 13 bases between. CDR1 and CDR2 from the germline V gene are SEHNR and FQNEAQ (reference sequence). CDR3 length equals 15 residues. The CDR3 loop is CASSLAVVYQETQYF. CDR3 in DNA: TGTGCCAGCAGCTTAGCGGTGGTCTATCAGGAGACCCAGTACTTC.

The chain joins TRBV29-1 to TRBJ2-5; 8 bases line up with TRBD2. Trimming took 4 bases from V and 0 from J; bases not matched to a gene: 4. CDR1 and CDR2 from the germline V gene are SQVTM and ANQGSEA. The CDR3 length is 14 residues. CDR3 in amino acids: CSVGTSGDQETQYF. The CDR3 region has the DNA TGCAGCGTTGGAACTAGCGGTGACCAAGAGACCCAGTACTTC. Variable domain in full (rest from reference TRBV29-1 and TRBJ2-5): SAVISQKPSRDICQRGTSLTIQCQVDSQVTMMFWYRQQPGQSLTLIATANQGSEATYESGFVIDKFPISRPNLTFSTLTVSNMSPEDSSIYLCSVGTSGDQETQYFGPGTRLLVL.

V is TRBV20-1 and J is TRBJ1-1; D perhaps matches TRBD1 (5 bases). CDR3 length: 13 residues. V dropped 3 bases and J dropped 1 base, with 9 bases sitting between them. CDR1 and CDR2 (germline): DFQATT, SNEGSKA (reference sequence). This CDR3 reads CSARVGANTEAFF. CDR3 coding DNA: TGCAGTGCTAGGGTCGGGGCGAACACTGAAGCTTTCTTT.

The chain recombines TRBV7-2 with TRBJ1-1; D not resolved. V lost 1 base and J lost 6, with 12 bases in between. From germline, CDR1 is SGHTA and CDR2 FQGNSA. CDR3 size: 14 residues. The CDR3 spells CASSLDGVRAEAFF. The CDR3 coding sequence is TGTGCCAGCAGCTTAGATGGGGTTCGGGCTGAAGCTTTCTTT.

This clonotype was detected ten times or more. This rearrangement joins TRBV9 to TRBJ2-7; TRBD2 agrees at 9 bases. V trimming: 0 bases; J trimming: 6 bases; junction bases outside the gene matches: 7. The CDR3 contains 15 residues. Germline loops: CDR1 SGDLS, CDR2 YYNGEE. CDR3: CASSVGLAGVGEQYF. CDR3 nucleotide sequence: TGTGCCAGCAGCGTAGGATTAGCGGGAGTGGGCGAGCAGTACTTC.

There are many counts of this clonotype. The chain has TRBV12-3 or TRBV12-4 and TRBJ2-7; 7 bases fit TRBD1. J lost 4 bases, V lost 2 bases, and 11 bases had no gene match. The CDR3 has 16 residues. CDR3 bases: TGTGCCAGCAGTTTAAGAGGCAGGGGGAATGAATACGAGCAGTACTTC. Translating gives CASSLRGRGNEYEQYF.

The chain links TRBV3-1 to TRBJ2-5; D is unclear. CDR1 LGHDT and CDR2 YNNKEL come from the germline V gene (reference sequence). Trimming shortened V by 2 bases and J by 3 bases, and 13 bases separated the two germline ends. The CDR3 is 15 amino acids. The DNA of the CDR3 is TGTGCCAGCAGCCAAAGGGCTTCCTCTAAAGAGACCCAGTACTTC. Translating gives CASSQRASSKETQYF.

This sequence joins TRBV3-1 and TRBJ2-7, with 13 bases matching TRBD2. This CDR3 region has 14 residues. V lost 5 bases to trimming and J lost 6 bases; unmatched junction nucleotides: 4. Germline assignment: CDR1 LGHDT and CDR2 YNNKEL (reference sequence). The CDR3 sequence is CASSGTSGVGEQYF. The DNA for the CDR3 is TGTGCCAGCAGCGGGACTAGCGGGGTGGGCGAGCAGTACTTC.

The V and J genes are TRBV7-2 and TRBJ1-1, with 7 bases identical to TRBD1. From germline, CDR1 is SGHTA and CDR2 FQGNSA. The trim removed 3 bases at V and 1 base at J, leaving 5 bases unmatched. This CDR3 region has 15 residues. The CDR3 coding sequence is TGTGCCAGCAGCTTCCAGGGGGTAAAGAACACTGAAGCTTTCTTT. The encoded protein is CASSFQGVKNTEAFF.

This clonotype was counted at least ten times. This chain connects TRBV29-1 to TRBJ2-7, with D tentatively TRBD1 or TRBD2 (6 bases each). The CDR3 runs 14 residues. V was clipped by 5 bases and J by 5 bases, with 19 bases between them. Germline loops: CDR1 SQVTM, CDR2 ANQGSEA. CDR3 nucleotide sequence: TGCAGCGTTATCTGGGGGGACATTCCGGACGAGCAGTACTTC. The encoded protein is CSVIWGDIPDEQYF.

The chain employs TRBV12-3 or TRBV12-4 and TRBJ1-3; D is perhaps TRBD1 (5 bases). The ends were cut back, 6 bases at V and 12 bases at J, with 18 bases in the middle. CDR3 length equals 13 residues. CDR3 DNA sequence: TGTGCCAGCAGAACGGGGCCCAGGTCCGGCATATATTTT. This codes for CASRTGPRSGIYF.

The count of this clonotype is one. Mismatch with germline at one junction end may stem from a read error. This rearrangement joins TRBV6-1 to TRBJ1-5; D is unresolved. The CDR3 extends over 15 amino acids. Germline V gene data show CDR1 as MNHNS and CDR2 as SASEGT. The CDR3 sequence: CAGSEEALRNQPQHF. CDR3 nucleotides: TGTGCCGGCAGTGAAGAGGCATTGCGCAATCAGCCCCAGCATTTT.